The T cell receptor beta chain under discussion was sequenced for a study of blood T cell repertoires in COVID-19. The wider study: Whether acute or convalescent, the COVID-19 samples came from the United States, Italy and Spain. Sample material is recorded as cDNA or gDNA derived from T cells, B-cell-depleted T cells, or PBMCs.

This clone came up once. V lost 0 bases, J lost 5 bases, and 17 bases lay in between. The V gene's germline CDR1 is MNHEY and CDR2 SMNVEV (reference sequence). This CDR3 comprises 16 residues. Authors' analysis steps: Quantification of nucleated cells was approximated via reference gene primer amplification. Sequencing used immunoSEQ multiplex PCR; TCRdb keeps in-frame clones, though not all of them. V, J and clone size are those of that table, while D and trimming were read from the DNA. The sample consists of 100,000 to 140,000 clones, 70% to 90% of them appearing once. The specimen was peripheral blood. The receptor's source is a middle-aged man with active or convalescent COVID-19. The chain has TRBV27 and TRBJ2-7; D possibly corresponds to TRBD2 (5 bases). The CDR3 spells CASSLSSAPHGDEQYF. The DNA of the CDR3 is TGTGCCAGCAGTTTATCGTCAGCCCCCCACGGGGACGAGCAGTACTTC.